The clone carrying this T cell receptor beta chain has just a few counts. Its antigen remains unknown. TCR beta CDR3 regions were amplified from RNA transcripts. A first-round RT-PCR of the TCR CDR3 used the HTBI primer set. TCRdb called the multiplex PCR reads again in MiXCR, with one record for every CDR3 protein. Of around 360,000 distinct CDR3 sequences listed, 12% to 15% are singletons. These data originate in a study of T cells in Graves' hyperthyroidism and ophthalmopathy. J was trimmed by 5 bases and V by 3 bases; bases with no gene match: 4. Germline assignment: CDR1 SGHAT and CDR2 FQNNGV. The CDR3 is 15 residues long. Study results and limitations: Ophthalmopathy cases were set apart from stable hyperthyroidism by a 13 V-J model. It was a median about seven months before onset that the model predicted ophthalmopathy. Blood held most thyroid clonotypes expanded above 0.001 frequency.

The material sequenced was blood. The source is a woman aged 60-70 years with Graves' ophthalmopathy. J is TRBJ2-5 and V is TRBV11-2, with 12 positions matching TRBD2. The CDR3 reads CASSLTSGRWETQYF. In DNA form, the CDR3 reads TGTGCCAGCAGCTTGACTAGCGGGAGATGGGAGACCCAGTACTTC.